One sample yielded the 20 T cell receptor beta chains listed below, sequenced in a study of T cells in Graves' hyperthyroidism and ophthalmopathy. Researchers took RNA transcripts and amplified the TCR beta CDR3 regions from them. First-round RT-PCR of the TCR CDR3 relied on the HTBI primer set. One entry per CDR3 protein results from TCRdb running MiXCR on the multiplex PCR reads. Among 550,000 to 800,000 distinct CDR3 sequences, 16% were seen once, and the ten largest hold roughly 8%. The specimen sequenced was blood. The receptors stem from a man between 18 and 35 years old with Graves' hyperthyroidism.

This sequence joins TRBV20-1 and TRBJ2-2; 7 bases line up with TRBD1. V lost 3 bases and J lost 5; bases outside the gene matches: 6. Germline loops: CDR1 DFQATT, CDR2 SNEGSKA (reference sequence). This CDR3 comprises 14 residues. The CDR3: CSARVGGATGELFF. For the CDR3, the DNA is TGCAGTGCTAGGGTAGGGGGCGCGACCGGGGAGCTGTTTTTT.

Only a few counts were recorded for this clonotype. The chain uses TRBV27 and TRBJ2-7; D might be TRBD1 or TRBD2, each matching 5 bases. The CDR3 is 14 amino acids. V was pared by 2 bases and J by 3 bases, with 11 bases between. From germline, CDR1 is MNHEY and CDR2 SMNVEV (reference sequence). The CDR3 DNA reads TGTGCCAGCAGTTTAACCGGGGACCTCTACGAGCAGTACTTC. Its protein is CASSLTGDLYEQYF.

The sample holds many counts of this clonotype. This chain connects TRBV7-2 to TRBJ2-1; D is perhaps TRBD2 (5 bases). The CDR3 length is 18 residues. Germline V lookup: CDR1 SGHTA, CDR2 FQGNSA. Trimming took 1 base from V and 2 from J, leaving 18 bases between them. CDR3 coding DNA: TGTGCCAGCAGCTTAGTAGGCGGACTCACTCTGGCCTACAATGAGCAGTTCTTC. It codes for CASSLVGGLTLAYNEQFF. Supplemented by reference TRBV7-2 and TRBJ2-1, the full variable domain reads GAGVSQSPSNKVTEKGKDVELRCDPISGHTALYWYRQSLGQGLEFLIYFQGNSAPDKSGLPSDRFSAERTGGSVSTLTIQRTQQEDSAVYLCASSLVGGLTLAYNEQFFGPGTRLTVL.

In its sample, this clonotype was seen many times. V usage is TRBV30 and J usage is TRBJ2-7; 8 bases align to TRBD1. This CDR3 region has 14 residues. The germline gives CDR1 GTSNPN, CDR2 SVGIG (reference sequence). The V segment lost 3 bases and the J segment 3 bases; nucleotides outside the gene matches: 7. The CDR3 here is CAWSGQGGFYEQYF. The CDR3, as DNA: TGTGCCTGGAGCGGACAGGGCGGTTTCTACGAGCAGTACTTC.

This clonotype occurred many times. The rearrangement links TRBV7-9 to TRBJ2-3; 16 bases agree with TRBD2. With 5 bases clipped from V and 4 bases from J, the junction kept 12 bases outside the gene matches. Germline V gives CDR1 SEHNR, CDR2 FQNEAQ (reference sequence). The CDR3 runs 19 residues. DNA for the CDR3: TGTGCCAGCAGCCCGGGACTAGCGGGAGGGCCAAAGCGTGCAGATACGCAGTATTTT. This gives the protein CASSPGLAGGPKRADTQYF.

There are a few counts of this clonotype. This chain links TRBV5-1 with TRBJ2-5, with D uncertain. CDR1 and CDR2 (germline): SGHRS, YFSETQ. V lost 6 bases and J lost 1, with 10 bases in between. The CDR3 contains 13 residues. The CDR3 DNA reads as TGCGCCAGCACCAACCCCTCCCAAGAGACCCAGTACTTC. Translation gives CASTNPSQETQYF.

The V gene is TRBV27, the J gene TRBJ2-7; TRBD1 agrees at 7 bases. Looked up from germline, CDR1 is MNHEY and CDR2 is SMNVEV (reference sequence). The CDR3 has 14 residues. V lost 1 base to trimming and J lost 7 bases; unmatched junction nucleotides: 7. CDR3 amino acids: CASSLYRGTGEQYF. In nucleotides, the CDR3 is TGTGCCAGCAGTTTATACAGGGGTACGGGGGAGCAGTACTTC.

The chain uses TRBV6-1 and TRBJ2-2, with D unclear. This CDR3 has 13 residues. Per the germline V gene, CDR1 is MNHNS and CDR2 is SASEGT. Trimming pared 7 bases from V and 6 bases from J, leaving 12 bases between. The DNA for the CDR3 is TGTGCCAGCAAATTAGCCGTCGCCGGGGAGCTGTTTTTT. As protein: CASKLAVAGELFF.

A word on this clonotype: This may be a read error, as it is one base from a much larger clone. The J gene is TRBJ2-7, the V gene TRBV20-1; D unresolved. The CDR3 consists of 12 residues. Germline CDR1 is DFQATT and CDR2 is SNEGSKA (reference sequence). Between the trimmed V and J ends, which lost 3 bases and 6 bases, there was a span of 12 bases. The CDR3: CSASRSPGEQYF. The CDR3, as DNA: TGCAGTGCTAGTAGAAGTCCTGGCGAGCAGTACTTC.

This clonotype was counted between two and nine times. The chain is built from TRBV29-1 and TRBJ2-2; D gene uncertain. Trimming shortened V by 4 bases and J by 0 bases, and 3 bases separated the two germline ends. The CDR3 consists of 12 residues. Germline V gene lookup returns CDR1 SQVTM and CDR2 ANQGSEA. Here the CDR3 DNA reads TGCAGCGTTGGGACGAACACCGGGGAGCTGTTTTTT. It is translated as CSVGTNTGELFF.

This clonotype was seen more than once but under ten times. The J gene is TRBJ2-1, the V gene TRBV12-3 or TRBV12-4; D not certain. The CDR3 is 14 amino acids. Trimming took off 7 bases at V and 8 bases at J, with 18 bases between the two ends. CDR3 sequence reads: CASTSRVAGDEQFF. The CDR3 DNA reads as TGTGCCAGCACCTCACGGGTAGCAGGCGATGAGCAGTTCTTC.

This clonotype came up a few times. The chain is built from TRBV19 and TRBJ2-7; 12 bases are shared with TRBD1. Per the germline V gene, CDR1 is LNHDA and CDR2 is SQIVND (reference sequence). The length of the CDR3 is 21 residues. The ends lost 8 bases at V and 2 bases at J; junction bases unmatched: 25. The CDR3 DNA reads as TGTGCCAGTTCGGGACAGGGGGCGCCTTTGGGTTTTAGGAATATCGCCTACGAGCAGTACTTC. It translates to CASSGQGAPLGFRNIAYEQYF.

This clonotype was seen a handful of times. This chain joins TRBV18 and TRBJ2-4; maybe TRBD2 (6 bases). This CDR3 region has 15 residues. Trimming pared 2 bases from V and 3 bases from J, leaving 11 bases between. The germline gives CDR1 KGHSH, CDR2 LQKENI. In DNA, the CDR3 is TGTGCCAGCTCACCAGGGGTTAGCGGCAAAAACATTCAGTACTTC. Translation: CASSPGVSGKNIQYF.

This clonotype has just a few counts. A much larger clone sits a single nucleotide away, making a read error possible. The chain couples TRBV28 to TRBJ2-7; the D gene is possibly TRBD2 (6 bases). The assigned J gene may be wrong: the sequence end matches TRBJ2-1 better. CDR1 is MDHEN and CDR2 is SYDVKM in the germline V gene. The CDR3 runs 13 residues. The CDR3 reads CASTGTASYEQFF. The DNA of the CDR3 is TGTGCCAGCACCGGGACTGCCTCCTACGAGCAGTTCTTC.

The chain is built from TRBV25-1 and TRBJ2-6; 8 bases are shared with TRBD2. There are 18 residues in the CDR3. Germline lookup yields CDR1 MGHDK and CDR2 SYGVNS. Losses at the gene ends were 0 bases for V and 2 bases for J; bases not matched to a gene: 6. The chain's CDR3 is CASSEYTGGRTGANVLTF. CDR3 nucleotide sequence: TGTGCCAGCAGTGAATATACGGGGGGGAGGACTGGGGCCAACGTCCTGACTTTC.

At least ten counts were recorded for this clonotype. The rearrangement uses TRBV20-1 and TRBJ2-1; D is perhaps TRBD2 (6 bases). V dropped 6 bases and J dropped 0 bases, with 15 bases sitting between them. Germline lookup yields CDR1 DFQATT and CDR2 SNEGSKA (reference sequence). This CDR3 has 15 residues. The CDR3 sequence: CSARPSASSYNEQFF. As DNA, the CDR3 is TGCAGTGCGCGTCCTAGCGCCAGCTCCTACAATGAGCAGTTCTTC.

This clonotype appeared a few times. J is TRBJ1-2 and V is TRBV20-1, with D possibly matching TRBD1 (6 bases). This CDR3 is 12 amino acids long. Deletions cut 0 bases from V and 8 bases from J, with 10 bases between. The V gene's germline CDR1 is DFQATT and CDR2 SNEGSKA (reference sequence). In DNA, the CDR3 is TGCAGTGCTAGAGATACCGGGGGCGGCTACACCTTC. It encodes CSARDTGGGYTF.

This clonotype showed up many times. The rearrangement uses TRBV28 and TRBJ1-2; 7 bases match TRBD1. The CDR3 is 13 amino acids. Germline assignment: CDR1 MDHEN and CDR2 SYDVKM. The junction had 7 bases not matched to a gene; V was cut back by 4 bases and J by 8 bases. DNA for the CDR3: TGTGCCAGCAGTTCCCGGACAGGTCGGGGCTACACCTTC. It specifies CASSSRTGRGYTF.

This clonotype was observed many times. The chain is built from TRBV5-1 and TRBJ2-5, with TRBD2 matching 7 bases. Germline trimming cut 4 bases from V and 0 bases from J; bases unmatched to any gene: 3. The germline CDR1 and CDR2 sequences are SGHRS and YFSETQ. This CDR3 is built from 14 residues. CDR3 sequence (DNA): TGCGCCAGCAGCCCCGGGACTAACCAAGAGACCCAGTACTTC. Translation gives CASSPGTNQETQYF. The variable domain in full, completed from reference TRBV5-1 and TRBJ2-5, reads KAGVTQTPRYLIKTRGQQVTLSCSPISGHRSVSWYQQTPGQGLQFLFEYFSETQRNKGNFPGRFSGRQFSNSRSEMNVSTLELGDSALYLCASSPGTNQETQYFGPGTRLLVL.

J is TRBJ2-5 and V is TRBV20-1; TRBD2 might be the D (6 bases). From germline, CDR1 is DFQATT and CDR2 SNEGSKA (reference sequence). There are 12 residues in the CDR3. The V and J ends lost 5 bases and 1 base respectively, with 8 bases between them. The CDR3 reads CSACGIQETQYF. CDR3 nucleotide sequence: TGCAGTGCTTGCGGGATCCAAGAGACCCAGTACTTC.